This T cell receptor (beta chain) was observed in a study of T cell changes during pregnancy in multiple sclerosis. The CDR3 runs 14 residues. Per the germline V gene, CDR1 is SGHRS and CDR2 is YFSETQ. V was clipped by 0 bases and J by 7 bases, with 8 bases between them. TCRdb's copy holds only in-frame clones and misses some; the assay was immunoSEQ multiplex PCR. Found here are over 45,000 clones, just over 90% of them singletons; the top ten hold 0.15% to 0.2%. Source: CD4+ T cells from peripheral blood mononuclear cells, taken in the second trimester of pregnancy. The sequence was obtained from a female donor with multiple sclerosis, enrolled in a pregnancy study. The chain combines TRBV5-1 with TRBJ1-6; D perhaps matches TRBD1 (6 bases). CDR3: CASSLDGQNSPLHF. The DNA of the CDR3 is TGCGCCAGCAGCTTGGATGGACAGAATTCACCCCTCCACTTT.